What follows is one TCR beta chain and its context. The record originates from a study of blood T cell repertoires in COVID-19. Sequencing was performed with immunoSEQ multiplex PCR; in TCRdb, only in-frame clones are kept and a portion is missing. The repertoire includes approximately 200,000 clones, roughly 86% of them detected once, and 2.9% sits in the top ten. Germline V lookup: CDR1 SGHAT, CDR2 FQNNGV. This CDR3 comprises 13 residues. V shed 5 bases, J shed 6 bases, and the junction held 4 bases outside the gene matches. The receptor was isolated from a woman aged 25 to 39 with active or convalescent COVID-19. The sample taken for sequencing was peripheral blood. The chain combines TRBV11-2 with TRBJ1-5; 7 bases line up with TRBD1. CDR3 sequence reads: CASSKGQTQPQHF. CDR3 coding DNA: TGTGCCAGCAGCAAGGGACAGACTCAGCCCCAGCATTTT. The entire variable domain, with the rest obtained from reference TRBV11-2 and TRBJ1-5, is as follows: EAGVAQSPRYKIIEKRQSVAFWCNPISGHATLYWYQQILGQGPKLLIQFQNNGVVDDSQLPKDRFSAERLKGVDSTLKIQPAKLEDSAVYLCASSKGQTQPQHFGDGTRLSIL.